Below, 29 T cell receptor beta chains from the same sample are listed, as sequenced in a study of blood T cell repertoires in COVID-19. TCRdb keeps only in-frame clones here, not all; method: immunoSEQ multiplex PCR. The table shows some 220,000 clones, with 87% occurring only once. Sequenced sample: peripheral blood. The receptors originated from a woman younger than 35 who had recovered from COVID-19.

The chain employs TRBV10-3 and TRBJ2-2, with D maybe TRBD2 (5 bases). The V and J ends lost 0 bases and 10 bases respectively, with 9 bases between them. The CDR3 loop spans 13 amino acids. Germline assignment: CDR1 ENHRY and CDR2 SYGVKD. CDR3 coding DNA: TGTGCCATCAGTGAGTCTAATAGCGTGGAGCTGTTTTTT. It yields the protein CAISESNSVELFF.

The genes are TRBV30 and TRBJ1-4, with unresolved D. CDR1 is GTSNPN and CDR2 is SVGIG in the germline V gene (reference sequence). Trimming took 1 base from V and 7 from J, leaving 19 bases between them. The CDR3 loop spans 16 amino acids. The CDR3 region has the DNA TGTGCCTGGAGTGCCCTGTACGAGGGAGGGTTTGAAAAACTGTTTTTT. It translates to CAWSALYEGGFEKLFF.

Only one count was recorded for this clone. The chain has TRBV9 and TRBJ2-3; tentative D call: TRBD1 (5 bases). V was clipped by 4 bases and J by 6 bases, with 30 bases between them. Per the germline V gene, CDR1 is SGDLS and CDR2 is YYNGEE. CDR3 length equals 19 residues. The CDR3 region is CASSPRTLFDRPPGDTQYF. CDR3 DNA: TGTGCCAGCAGCCCTAGGACACTCTTTGACCGGCCCCCCGGGGATACGCAGTATTTT. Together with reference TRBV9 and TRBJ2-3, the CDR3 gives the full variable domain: DSGVTQTPKHLITATGQRVTLRCSPRSGDLSVYWYQQSLDQGLQFLIQYYNGEERAKGNILERFSAQQFPDLHSELNLSSLELGDSALYFCASSPRTLFDRPPGDTQYFGPGTRLTVL.

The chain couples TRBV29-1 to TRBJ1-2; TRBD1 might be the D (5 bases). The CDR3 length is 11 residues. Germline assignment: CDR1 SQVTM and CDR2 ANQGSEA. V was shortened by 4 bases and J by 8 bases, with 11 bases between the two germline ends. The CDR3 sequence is CSVGEGNGYTF. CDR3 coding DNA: TGCAGCGTTGGGGAGGGGAACGGCTACACCTTC.

CDR3 sequence reads: CASSRKPGQGTQYF. The DNA for the CDR3 is TGTGCCAGTAGTAGAAAACCGGGACAGGGAACCCAGTACTTC. J is TRBJ2-5 and V is TRBV19; 9 bases agree with TRBD1. This CDR3 is 14 amino acids long. V shed 4 bases, J shed 8 bases, and the junction held 8 bases outside the gene matches. Germline lookup yields CDR1 LNHDA and CDR2 SQIVND (reference sequence).

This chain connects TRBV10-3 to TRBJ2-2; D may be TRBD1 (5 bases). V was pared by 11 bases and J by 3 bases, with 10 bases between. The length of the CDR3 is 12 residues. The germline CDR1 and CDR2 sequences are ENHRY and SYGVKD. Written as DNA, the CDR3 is TGTGCCTTTTTAGGGGACACCGGGGAGCTGTTTTTT. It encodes CAFLGDTGELFF.

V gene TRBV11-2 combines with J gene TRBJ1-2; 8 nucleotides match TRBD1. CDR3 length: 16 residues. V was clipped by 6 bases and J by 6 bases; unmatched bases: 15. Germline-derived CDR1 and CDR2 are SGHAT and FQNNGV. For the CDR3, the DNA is TGTGCCAGCAGATCAGCCAGGGGGCGAACTTTTCATGGCTACACCTTC. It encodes CASRSARGRTFHGYTF. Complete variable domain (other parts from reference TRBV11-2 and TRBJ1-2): EAGVAQSPRYKIIEKRQSVAFWCNPISGHATLYWYQQILGQGPKLLIQFQNNGVVDDSQLPKDRFSAERLKGVDSTLKIQPAKLEDSAVYLCASRSARGRTFHGYTFGSGTRLTVV.

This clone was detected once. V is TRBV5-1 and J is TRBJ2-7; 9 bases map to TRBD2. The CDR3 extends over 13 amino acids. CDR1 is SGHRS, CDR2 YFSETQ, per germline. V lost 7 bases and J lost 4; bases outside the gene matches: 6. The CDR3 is CASRLAGKYEQYF. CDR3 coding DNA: TGCGCCAGCCGGCTAGCGGGGAAATACGAGCAGTACTTC. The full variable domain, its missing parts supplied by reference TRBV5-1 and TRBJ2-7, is KAGVTQTPRYLIKTRGQQVTLSCSPISGHRSVSWYQQTPGQGLQFLFEYFSETQRNKGNFPGRFSGRQFSNSRSEMNVSTLELGDSALYLCASRLAGKYEQYFGPGTRLTVT.

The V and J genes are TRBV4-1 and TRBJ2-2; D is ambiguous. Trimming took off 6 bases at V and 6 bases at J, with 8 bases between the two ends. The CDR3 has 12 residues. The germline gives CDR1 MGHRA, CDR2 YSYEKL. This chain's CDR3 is CASRPQAGELFF. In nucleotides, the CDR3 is TGCGCCAGCAGGCCTCAGGCCGGGGAGCTGTTTTTT.

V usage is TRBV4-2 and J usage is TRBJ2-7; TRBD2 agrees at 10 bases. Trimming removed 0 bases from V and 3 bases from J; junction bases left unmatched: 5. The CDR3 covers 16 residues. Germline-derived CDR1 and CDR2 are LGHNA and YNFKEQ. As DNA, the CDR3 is TGTGCCAGCAGCCAAGAACGACTAGCGGGTTACTACGAGCAGTACTTC. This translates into CASSQERLAGYYEQYF.

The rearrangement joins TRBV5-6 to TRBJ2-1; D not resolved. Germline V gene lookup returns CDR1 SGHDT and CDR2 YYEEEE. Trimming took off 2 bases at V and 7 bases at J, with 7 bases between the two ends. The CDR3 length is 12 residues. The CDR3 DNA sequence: TGTGCCAGCAGCTTTACAGAGAATGAGCAGTTCTTC. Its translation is CASSFTENEQFF.

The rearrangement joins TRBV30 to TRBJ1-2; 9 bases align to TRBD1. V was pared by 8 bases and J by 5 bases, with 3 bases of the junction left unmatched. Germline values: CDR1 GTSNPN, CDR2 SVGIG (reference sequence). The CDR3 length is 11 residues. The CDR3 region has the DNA TGTGCCGCAGGACAGGGGTATGGCTACACCTTC. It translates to CAAGQGYGYTF.

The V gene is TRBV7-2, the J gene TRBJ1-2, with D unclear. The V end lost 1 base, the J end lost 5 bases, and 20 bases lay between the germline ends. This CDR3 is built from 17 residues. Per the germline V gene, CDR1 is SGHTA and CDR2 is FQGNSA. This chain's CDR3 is CASSLESLISTAYGYTF. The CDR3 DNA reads TGTGCCAGCAGCTTAGAATCTTTAATTAGTACAGCTTATGGCTACACCTTC.

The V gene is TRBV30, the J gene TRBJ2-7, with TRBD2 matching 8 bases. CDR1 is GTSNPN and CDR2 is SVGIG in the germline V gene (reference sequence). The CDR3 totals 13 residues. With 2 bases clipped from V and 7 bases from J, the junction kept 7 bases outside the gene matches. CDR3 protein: CAWSLGTSEEQYF. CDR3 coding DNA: TGTGCCTGGAGTTTAGGGACTAGTGAGGAGCAGTACTTC.

The CDR3 nucleotides are TGTGCCAGCAGCCAAGGCCTCTACACGACGACAGGGAAACAGCCCCAGCATTTT. Its translation is CASSQGLYTTTGKQPQHF. V is TRBV3-1 (or the pseudogene TRBV3-2) and J is TRBJ1-5; 7 bases match TRBD1. J was trimmed by 7 bases and V by 1 base; bases with no gene match: 16. Per the germline V gene, CDR1 is LGHDT and CDR2 is YNNKEL (reference sequence). The CDR3 is 18 amino acids.

The CDR3 reads CASTPSSYNSPLHF. For the CDR3, the DNA is TGTGCCAGTACCCCGAGCTCCTATAATTCACCCCTCCACTTT. This chain joins TRBV19 and TRBJ1-6; D is uncertain. This CDR3 region has 14 residues. Trimming left V 7 bases short and J 0 bases short, with 7 bases between. Per germline, CDR1 LNHDA and CDR2 SQIVND (reference sequence).

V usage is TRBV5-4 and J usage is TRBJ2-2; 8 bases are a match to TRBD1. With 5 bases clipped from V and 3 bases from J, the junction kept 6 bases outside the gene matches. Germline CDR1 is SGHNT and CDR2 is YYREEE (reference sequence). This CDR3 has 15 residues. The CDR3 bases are TGTGCCAGCAGTTTCGACAGGGGCTACACCGGGGAGCTGTTTTTT. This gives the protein CASSFDRGYTGELFF.

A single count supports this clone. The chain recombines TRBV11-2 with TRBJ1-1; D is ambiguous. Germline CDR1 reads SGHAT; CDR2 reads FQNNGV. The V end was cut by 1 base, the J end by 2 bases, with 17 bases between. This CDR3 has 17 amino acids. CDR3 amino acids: CASSLVPTPGINTEAFF. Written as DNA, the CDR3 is TGTGCCAGCAGCTTAGTTCCCACCCCAGGTATAAACACTGAAGCTTTCTTT. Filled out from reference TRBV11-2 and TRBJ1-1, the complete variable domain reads EAGVAQSPRYKIIEKRQSVAFWCNPISGHATLYWYQQILGQGPKLLIQFQNNGVVDDSQLPKDRFSAERLKGVDSTLKIQPAKLEDSAVYLCASSLVPTPGINTEAFFGQGTRLTVV.

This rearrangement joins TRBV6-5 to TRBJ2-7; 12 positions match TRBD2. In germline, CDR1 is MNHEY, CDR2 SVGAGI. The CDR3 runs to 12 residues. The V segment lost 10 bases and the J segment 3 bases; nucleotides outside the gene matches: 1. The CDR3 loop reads CATGLAGYEQYF. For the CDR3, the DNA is TGTGCCACGGGACTAGCGGGCTACGAGCAGTACTTC.

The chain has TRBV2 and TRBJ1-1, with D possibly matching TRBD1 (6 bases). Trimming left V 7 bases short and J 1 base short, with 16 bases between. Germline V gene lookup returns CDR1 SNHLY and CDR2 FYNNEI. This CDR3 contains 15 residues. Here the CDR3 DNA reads TGTGCCAGCACAAAACAGGGTCCCCAGAACACTGAAGCTTTCTTT. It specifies CASTKQGPQNTEAFF.

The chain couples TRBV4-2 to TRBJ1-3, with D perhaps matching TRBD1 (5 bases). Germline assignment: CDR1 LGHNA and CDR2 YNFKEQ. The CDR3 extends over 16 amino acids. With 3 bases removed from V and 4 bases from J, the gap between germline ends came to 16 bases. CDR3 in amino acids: CASSHEDSFLGNTIYF. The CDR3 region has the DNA TGTGCCAGCAGCCACGAAGACAGTTTCCTCGGAAACACCATATATTTT.

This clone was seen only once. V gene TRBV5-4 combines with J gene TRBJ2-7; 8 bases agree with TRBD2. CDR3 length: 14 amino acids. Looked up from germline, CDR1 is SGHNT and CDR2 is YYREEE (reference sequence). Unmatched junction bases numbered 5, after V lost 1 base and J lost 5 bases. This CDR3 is CASSLREGPNEQYF. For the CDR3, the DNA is TGTGCCAGCAGCTTGCGGGAGGGCCCCAACGAGCAGTACTTC.

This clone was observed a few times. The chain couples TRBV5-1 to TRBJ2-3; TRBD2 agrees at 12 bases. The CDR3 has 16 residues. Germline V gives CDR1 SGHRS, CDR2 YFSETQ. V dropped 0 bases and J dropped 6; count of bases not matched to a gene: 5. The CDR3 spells CASSLGLAGVSDTQYF. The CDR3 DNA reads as TGCGCCAGCAGCTTGGGACTAGCGGGAGTGTCTGATACGCAGTATTTT.

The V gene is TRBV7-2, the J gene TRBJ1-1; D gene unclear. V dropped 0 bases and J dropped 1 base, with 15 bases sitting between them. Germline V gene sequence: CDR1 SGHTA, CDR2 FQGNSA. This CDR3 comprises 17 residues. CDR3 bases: TGTGCCAGCAGCTTAGCTCTGGGGTCGGGAACGAACACTGAAGCTTTCTTT. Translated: CASSLALGSGTNTEAFF. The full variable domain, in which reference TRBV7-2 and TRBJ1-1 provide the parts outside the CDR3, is GAGVSQSPSNKVTEKGKDVELRCDPISGHTALYWYRQSLGQGLEFLIYFQGNSAPDKSGLPSDRFSAERTGGSVSTLTIQRTQQEDSAVYLCASSLALGSGTNTEAFFGQGTRLTVV.

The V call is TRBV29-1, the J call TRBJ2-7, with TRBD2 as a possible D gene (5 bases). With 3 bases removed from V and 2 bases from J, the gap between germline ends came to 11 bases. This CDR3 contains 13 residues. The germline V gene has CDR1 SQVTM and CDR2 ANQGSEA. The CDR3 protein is CSVELAGTYEQYF. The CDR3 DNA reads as TGCAGCGTTGAGCTAGCTGGTACCTACGAGCAGTACTTC.

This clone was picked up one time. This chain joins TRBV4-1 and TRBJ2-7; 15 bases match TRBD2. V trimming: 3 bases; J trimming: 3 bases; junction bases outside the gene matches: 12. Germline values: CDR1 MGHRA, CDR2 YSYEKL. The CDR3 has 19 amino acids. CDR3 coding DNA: TGCGCCAGCAGCCACCACGGACTAGCGGGAGGGCCCCTAAACTACGAGCAGTACTTC. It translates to CASSHHGLAGGPLNYEQYF.

The CDR3 nucleotides are TGTGCCAGCTCAGCAGGACTGGGAGGGTCCACTGAAGCTTTCTTT. Translated: CASSAGLGGSTEAFF. J is TRBJ1-1 and V is TRBV18; D gene uncertain. This CDR3 is built from 15 residues. V shed 5 bases and J shed 4 bases, with 17 bases lying between them. The germline CDR1 and CDR2 sequences are KGHSH and LQKENI.

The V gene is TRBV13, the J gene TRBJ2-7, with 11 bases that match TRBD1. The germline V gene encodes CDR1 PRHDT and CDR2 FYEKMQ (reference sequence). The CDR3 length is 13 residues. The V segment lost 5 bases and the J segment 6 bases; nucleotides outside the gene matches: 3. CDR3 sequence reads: CASSGGQGGEQYF. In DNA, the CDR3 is TGTGCCAGCAGCGGGGGACAGGGGGGCGAGCAGTACTTC.

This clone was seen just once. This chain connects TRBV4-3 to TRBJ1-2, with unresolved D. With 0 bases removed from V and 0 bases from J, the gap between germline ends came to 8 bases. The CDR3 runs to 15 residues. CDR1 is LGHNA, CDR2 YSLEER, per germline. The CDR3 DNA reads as TGCGCCAGCAGCCAAGAGGGCAGCTCTAACTATGGCTACACCTTC. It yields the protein CASSQEGSSNYGYTF.